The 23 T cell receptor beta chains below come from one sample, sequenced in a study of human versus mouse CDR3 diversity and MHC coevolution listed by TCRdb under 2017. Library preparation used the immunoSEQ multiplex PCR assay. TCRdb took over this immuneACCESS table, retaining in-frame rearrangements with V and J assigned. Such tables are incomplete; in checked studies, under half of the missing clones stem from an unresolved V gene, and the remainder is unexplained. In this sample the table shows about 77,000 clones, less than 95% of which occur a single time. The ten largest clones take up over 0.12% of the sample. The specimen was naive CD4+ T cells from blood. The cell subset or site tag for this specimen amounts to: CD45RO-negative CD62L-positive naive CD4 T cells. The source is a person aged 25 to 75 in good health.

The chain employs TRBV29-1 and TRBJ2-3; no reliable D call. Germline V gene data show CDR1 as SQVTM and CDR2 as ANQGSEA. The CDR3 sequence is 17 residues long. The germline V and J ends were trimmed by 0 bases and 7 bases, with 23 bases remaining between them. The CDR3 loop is CSVEDALVQLRGNTQYF. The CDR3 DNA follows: TGCAGCGTTGAAGATGCCCTCGTTCAGCTCCGCGGAAATACGCAGTATTTT.

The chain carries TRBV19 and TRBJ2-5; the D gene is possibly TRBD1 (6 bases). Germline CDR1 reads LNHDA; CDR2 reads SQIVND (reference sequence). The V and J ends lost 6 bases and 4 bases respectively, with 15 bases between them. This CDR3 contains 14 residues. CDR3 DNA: TGTGCCAGTAGGCAGACGGCGACAGGAGAGACCCAGTACTTC. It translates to CASRQTATGETQYF. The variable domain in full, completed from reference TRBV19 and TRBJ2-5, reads DGGITQSPKYLFRKEGQNVTLSCEQNLNHDAMYWYRQDPGQGLRLIYYSQIVNDFQKGDIAEGYSVSREKKESFPLTVTSAQKNPTAFYLCASRQTATGETQYFGPGTRLLVL.

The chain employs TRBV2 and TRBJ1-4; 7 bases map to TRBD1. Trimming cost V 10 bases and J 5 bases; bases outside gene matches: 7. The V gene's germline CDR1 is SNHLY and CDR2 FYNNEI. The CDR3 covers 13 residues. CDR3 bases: TGTGCCACCTCACAGGGGTTAAATGAAAAACTGTTTTTT. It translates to CATSQGLNEKLFF.

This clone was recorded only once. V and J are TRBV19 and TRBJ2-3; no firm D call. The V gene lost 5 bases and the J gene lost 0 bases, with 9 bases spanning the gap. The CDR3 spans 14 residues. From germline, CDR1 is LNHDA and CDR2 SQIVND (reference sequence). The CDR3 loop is CASSGGRSTDTQYF. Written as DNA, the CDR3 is TGTGCCAGTAGTGGTGGCCGAAGCACAGATACGCAGTATTTT.

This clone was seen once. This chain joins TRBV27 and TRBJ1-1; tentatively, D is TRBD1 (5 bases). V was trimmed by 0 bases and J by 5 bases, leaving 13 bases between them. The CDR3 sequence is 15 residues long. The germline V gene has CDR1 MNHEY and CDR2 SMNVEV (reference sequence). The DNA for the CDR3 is TGTGCCAGCAGTTTATCAGGGGCAATGGGTACTGAAGCTTTCTTT. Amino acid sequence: CASSLSGAMGTEAFF.

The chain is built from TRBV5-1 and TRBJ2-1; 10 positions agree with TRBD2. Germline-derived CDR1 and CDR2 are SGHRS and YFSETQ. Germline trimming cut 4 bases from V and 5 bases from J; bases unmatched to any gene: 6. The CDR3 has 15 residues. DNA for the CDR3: TGCGCCAGCAGCCAAACTAGCGGGGTCCACAATGAGCAGTTCTTC. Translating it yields CASSQTSGVHNEQFF.

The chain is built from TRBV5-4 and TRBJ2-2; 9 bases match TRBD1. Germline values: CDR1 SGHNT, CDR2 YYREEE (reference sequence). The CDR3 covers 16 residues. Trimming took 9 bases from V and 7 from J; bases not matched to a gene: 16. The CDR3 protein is CATNYNRGQGYGELFF. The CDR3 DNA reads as TGTGCCACCAACTATAACCGGGGACAGGGTTACGGGGAGCTGTTTTTT.

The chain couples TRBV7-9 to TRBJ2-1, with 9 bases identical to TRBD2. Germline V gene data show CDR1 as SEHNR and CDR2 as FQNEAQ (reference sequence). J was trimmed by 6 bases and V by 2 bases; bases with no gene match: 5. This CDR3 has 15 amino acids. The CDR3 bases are TGTGCCAGCAGCTTAACTAGCGGGCCAACCAATGAGCAGTTCTTC. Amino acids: CASSLTSGPTNEQFF.

The CDR3 region is CASSVFTWGDGTEAFF. CDR3 DNA: TGTGCCAGCAGTGTGTTTACGTGGGGGGATGGCACTGAAGCTTTCTTT. V usage is TRBV2 and J usage is TRBJ1-1, with a weak D call TRBD1 (5 bases). CDR3 length equals 16 residues. Trimming left V 4 bases short and J 4 bases short, with 19 bases between. Germline V lookup: CDR1 SNHLY, CDR2 FYNNEI.

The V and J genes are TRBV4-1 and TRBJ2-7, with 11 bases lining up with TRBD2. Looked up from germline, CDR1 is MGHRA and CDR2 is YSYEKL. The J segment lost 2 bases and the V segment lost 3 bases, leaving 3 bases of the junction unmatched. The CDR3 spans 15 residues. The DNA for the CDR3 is TGCGCCAGCAGCCACCCGACTAGCGGGACCTACGAGCAGTACTTC. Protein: CASSHPTSGTYEQYF.

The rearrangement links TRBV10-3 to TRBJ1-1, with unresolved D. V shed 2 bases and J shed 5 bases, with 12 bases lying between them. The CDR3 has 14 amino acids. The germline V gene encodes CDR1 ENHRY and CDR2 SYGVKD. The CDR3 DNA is TGTGCCATCAGTGAGACAGTCGGCAGGACTGAAGCTTTCTTT. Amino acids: CAISETVGRTEAFF.

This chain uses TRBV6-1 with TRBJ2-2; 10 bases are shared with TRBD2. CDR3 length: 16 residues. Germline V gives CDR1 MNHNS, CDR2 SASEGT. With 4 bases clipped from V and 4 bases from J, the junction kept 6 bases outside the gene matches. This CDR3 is CASSGPSGSSTGELFF. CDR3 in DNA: TGTGCCAGCAGTGGGCCTAGCGGGAGTAGCACCGGGGAGCTGTTTTTT.

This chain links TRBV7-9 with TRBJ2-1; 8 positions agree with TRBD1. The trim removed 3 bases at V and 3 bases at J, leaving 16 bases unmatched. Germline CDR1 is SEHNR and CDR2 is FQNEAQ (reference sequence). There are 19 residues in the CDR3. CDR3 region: CASSFRTGYSNENYNEQFF. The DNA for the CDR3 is TGTGCCAGCAGCTTCAGGACAGGGTATTCGAATGAGAACTACAATGAGCAGTTCTTC.

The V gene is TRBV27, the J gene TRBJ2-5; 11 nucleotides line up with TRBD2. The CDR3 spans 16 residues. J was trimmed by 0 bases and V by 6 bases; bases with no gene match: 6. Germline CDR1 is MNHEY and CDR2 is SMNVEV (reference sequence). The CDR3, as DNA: TGTGCCAGCAGCACTTCTAGCGGGGGGTACCAAGAGACCCAGTACTTC. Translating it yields CASSTSSGGYQETQYF.

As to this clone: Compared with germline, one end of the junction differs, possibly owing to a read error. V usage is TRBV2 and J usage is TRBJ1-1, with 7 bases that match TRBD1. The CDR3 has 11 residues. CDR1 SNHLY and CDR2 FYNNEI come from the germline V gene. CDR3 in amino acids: CVSTGDTEAFF. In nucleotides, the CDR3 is TGTGTCAGCACAGGGGACACTGAAGCTTTCTTT. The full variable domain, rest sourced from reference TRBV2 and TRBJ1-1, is EPEVTQTPSHQVTQMGQEVILRCVPISNHLYFYWYRQILGQKVEFLVSFYNNEISEKSEIFDDQFSVERPDGSNFTLKIRSTKLEDSAMYFCVSTGDTEAFFGQGTRLTVV.

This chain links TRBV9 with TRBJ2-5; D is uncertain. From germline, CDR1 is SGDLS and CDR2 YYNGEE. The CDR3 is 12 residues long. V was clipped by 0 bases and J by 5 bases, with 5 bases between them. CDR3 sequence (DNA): TGTGCCAGCAGCGTAGACACGGAGACCCAGTACTTC. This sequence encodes CASSVDTETQYF.

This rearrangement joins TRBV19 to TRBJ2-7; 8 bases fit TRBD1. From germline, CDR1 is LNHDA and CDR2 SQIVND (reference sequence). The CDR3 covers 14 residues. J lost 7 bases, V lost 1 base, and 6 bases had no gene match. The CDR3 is CASSIADRVSEQYF. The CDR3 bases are TGTGCCAGTAGTATAGCGGACAGGGTTTCTGAGCAGTACTTC.

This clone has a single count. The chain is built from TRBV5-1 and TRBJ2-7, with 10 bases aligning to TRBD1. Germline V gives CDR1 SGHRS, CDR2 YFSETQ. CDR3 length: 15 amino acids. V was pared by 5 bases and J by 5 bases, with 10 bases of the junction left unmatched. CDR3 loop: CASSSGTGAGNEQYF. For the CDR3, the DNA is TGCGCCAGCAGTTCTGGGACAGGGGCGGGGAACGAGCAGTACTTC.

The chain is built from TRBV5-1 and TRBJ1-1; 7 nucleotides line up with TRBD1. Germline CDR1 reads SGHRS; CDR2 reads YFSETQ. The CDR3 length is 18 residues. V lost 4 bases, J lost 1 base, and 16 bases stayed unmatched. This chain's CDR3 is CASSDETGTRRRNTEAFF. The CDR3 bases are TGCGCCAGCAGCGACGAGACAGGGACCCGTCGTAGGAACACTGAAGCTTTCTTT.

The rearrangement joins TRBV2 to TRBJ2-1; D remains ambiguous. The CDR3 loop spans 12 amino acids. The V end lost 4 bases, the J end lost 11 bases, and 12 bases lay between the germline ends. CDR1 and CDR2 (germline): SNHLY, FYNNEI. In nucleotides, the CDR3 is TGTGCCAGCAGTGTTGGCGGAACCCAGCAGTTCTTC. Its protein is CASSVGGTQQFF.

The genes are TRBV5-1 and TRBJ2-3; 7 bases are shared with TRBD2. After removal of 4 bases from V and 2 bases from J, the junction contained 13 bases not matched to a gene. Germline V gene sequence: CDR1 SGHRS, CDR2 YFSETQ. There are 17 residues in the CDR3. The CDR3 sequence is CASSPLSTGGLTDTQYF. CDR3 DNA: TGCGCCAGCAGCCCCCTCTCCACGGGAGGACTCACAGATACGCAGTATTTT.

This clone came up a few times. CDR3 loop: CASKEGTGYSNQPQHF. In DNA, the CDR3 is TGTGCCAGTAAGGAGGGGACGGGGTATAGCAATCAGCCCCAGCATTTT. V and J are TRBV19 and TRBJ1-5; possibly TRBD1 for D (5 bases). Per germline, CDR1 LNHDA and CDR2 SQIVND (reference sequence). Trimming removed 7 bases at V and 0 bases at J, with 16 bases between. The CDR3 length is 16 residues.

This chain's CDR3 is CASSPRHMNTEAFF. CDR3 bases: TGTGCCAGCAGCCCTCGACATATGAACACTGAAGCTTTCTTT. The chain couples TRBV9 to TRBJ1-1; no clear D gene. The V gene lost 4 bases and the J gene lost 0 bases, with 10 bases spanning the gap. This CDR3 spans 14 amino acids. Germline V CDR1 and CDR2: SGDLS, YYNGEE.